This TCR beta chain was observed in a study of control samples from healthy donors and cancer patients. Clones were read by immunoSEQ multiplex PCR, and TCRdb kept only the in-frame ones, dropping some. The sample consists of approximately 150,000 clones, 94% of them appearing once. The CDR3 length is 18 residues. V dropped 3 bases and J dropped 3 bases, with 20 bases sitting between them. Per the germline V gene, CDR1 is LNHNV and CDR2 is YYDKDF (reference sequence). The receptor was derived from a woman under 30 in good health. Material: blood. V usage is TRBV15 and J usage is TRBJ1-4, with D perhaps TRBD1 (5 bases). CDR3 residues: CATSRTPGPIPANEKLFF. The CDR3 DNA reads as TGTGCCACCAGCAGGACACCGGGACCCATTCCGGCTAATGAAAAACTGTTTTTT.